This T cell receptor beta chain was sequenced during a study of read filtering for tumor transcriptome and immune sequencing. Molecular barcoded adaptors covering alpha/delta and beta/gamma chains were used on 400 to 450 ng RNA. TCRdb reprocessed the reads with MiXCR, giving one entry per CDR3 protein. The data contain 93,000 or so distinct CDR3 sequences, 20% to 25% of them singletons. The sample holds many counts of this clonotype. The CDR3 has 14 amino acids. Per the germline V gene, CDR1 is MDHEN and CDR2 is SYDVKM. V was cut by 5 bases and J by 1 base, with 6 bases left in between. This TCR was sampled from a donor at least 40 years old with multiple myeloma. The V gene is TRBV28, the J gene TRBJ2-6; D is unclear. Material: a population of CD138-negative cells sorted from bone marrow. CDR3 bases: TGTGCCAGCAGTCGACCGTCTGGGGCCAACGTCCTGACTTTC. Its protein is CASSRPSGANVLTF.